The rows below give T cell receptor beta chains drawn from one sample of a study of shared clonotypes between healthy human individuals. The protocol was immunoSEQ multiplex PCR, while the TCRdb copy is restricted to in-frame clones and leaves out a portion. There are 300,000 or so clones in the sample; less than 85% occur only once, and approximately 10% lies in the top ten. The sequenced material came from memory CD4+ T cells sorted from blood. These receptor sequences come from a man younger than 40 in good health. Both conserved end residues are part of each CDR3. Some rows mark clone size as missing; the rest say once, few, many or name a class of expanded clone.

>TRBV7-9|11|-|TRBJ2-1
CASRSLVEQFF
>TRBV5-4|14|-|TRBJ2-2
CASRGSGATGELFF
>TRBV30|15|-|TRBJ1-5
CAWSVVRGFNQPQHF
>TRBV27|12|-|TRBJ1-5
CAGGVGNQPQHF
>TRBV5-1|13|few|TRBJ2-3
CASSLEPTDTQYF
>TRBV2|15|-|TRBJ1-1
CASSEAGRGNTEAFF
>TRBV6-1|12|-|TRBJ1-4
CASSLGNEKLFF
>TRBV5-6|16|-|TRBJ2-7
CASSSSLRASGDEQYF
>TRBV27|18|-|TRBJ2-1
CASSLRFSGTSSYNEQFF
>TRBV5-5|15|-|TRBJ2-1
CASSKDYLTYNEQFF
>TRBV28|13|-|TRBJ1-2
CASTHNRGLGYTF
>TRBV30|14|-|TRBJ1-2
CAWSPDSTNYGYTF
>TRBV7-6|15|-|TRBJ2-1
CASSLRGGSYNEQFF
>TRBV18|14|many|TRBJ2-7
CASSTTHEAYEQYF
>TRBV7-2|15|few|TRBJ2-1
CASRAAGTSFDEQFF
>TRBV18|14|-|TRBJ2-1
CASPGLAGVNEQFF
>TRBV6-1|17|-|TRBJ2-5
CASSDQPPLAVGETQYF
>TRBV5-1|15|-|TRBJ2-5
CASTVAGAVWETQYF
>TRBV4-3|14|few|TRBJ2-4
CASSQELAQNIQYF
>TRBV5-4|13|-|TRBJ2-3
CASSSRSADTQYF
>TRBV7-2|14|-|TRBJ2-6
CASSSTSGANVLTF
>TRBV11-2|16|-|TRBJ2-7
CASSPLGGQGYYEQYF
>TRBV5-6|16|-|TRBJ2-1
CASSLEASGAYNEQFF
>TRBV5-1|19|once|TRBJ2-1
CASSLGLAARLSSYNEQFF
>TRBV30|17|once|TRBJ2-7
CAWLRTSGRIESYEQYF
>TRBV27|13|-|TRBJ1-2
CASSSGTDYGYTF
>TRBV4-3|14|-|TRBJ2-1
CASSQDPTSNEQFF
>TRBV27|13|-|TRBJ2-5
CASGRGYQETQYF
>TRBV4-1|15|-|TRBJ1-5
CASSQDRGEDQPQHF
>TRBV10-3|14|once|TRBJ2-1
CATKQGNQRESQFF
>TRBV6-1|16|-|TRBJ2-1
CASSEGAGGSYNEQFF
>TRBV5-6|11|-|TRBJ2-7
CASSIWYEQYF
>TRBV5-1|13|-|TRBJ2-7
CASTPGTDYEQYF
>TRBV28|15|-|TRBJ2-7
CASCTLGGPSYEQYF
>TRBV5-1|14|few|TRBJ2-1
CATSTQAPYNEQFF
>TRBV28|14|-|TRBJ1-2
CASSADFSLRGYTF
>TRBV6-5|14|-|TRBJ2-7
CASSTRDRGEEQYF
>TRBV7-8|14|-|TRBJ2-7
CASSAGQGGSEQYF
>TRBV10-3|17|once|TRBJ2-1
CAISEWSSGSSYNEQFF
>TRBV27|15|-|TRBJ2-3
CASSPRDYRTDTQYF
>TRBV7-8|15|-|TRBJ2-7
CASSQMGGNGLGQYF
>TRBV19|13|-|TRBJ2-1
CASSGRVNNEQFF